Below, 23 T cell receptor beta chains from the same sample are listed, as sequenced in a study of CXCR3-negative and CXCR3-positive naive CD8 T cells. The libraries of TRB cDNA were constructed through 5' RACE using UMI labels. One entry per CDR3 protein, without DNA, is what TCRdb gives after re-calling the 5' RACE reads. The sample spans under 75,000 distinct CDR3 sequences; the ten largest clones claim approximately 4.5%. Material: naive CXCR3- CD8+ T cells from blood. Subset reported: CD45RO-CCR7+CD27+CD95- naive CD8+ T cells lacking CXCR3 (TNR3-). The receptors were gathered from a human donor in good health. Some clones in this sample may be carry-over from other donors' samples.

The chain is built from TRBV29-1 and TRBJ2-7; TCRdb's D gene call, TRBD1, goes unchecked for lack of DNA. The germline gives CDR1 SQVTM, CDR2 ANQGSEA. This CDR3 has 15 residues. The CDR3 loop is CSTRHPGTAAHEQYF.

The rearrangement uses TRBV28 and TRBJ2-5; TCRdb indicates TRBD2, and absent DNA this call remains unverified. The CDR3 spans 17 residues. Germline CDR1 reads MDHEN; CDR2 reads SYDVKM. The CDR3 reads CASSLSWTTAGGETQYF.

This rearrangement joins TRBV4-1 to TRBJ2-7; the D call of TRBD2 rests on TCRdb alone, since no DNA is present to check it. Germline lookup yields CDR1 MGHRA and CDR2 YSYEKL. This CDR3 is 15 amino acids long. The CDR3 protein is CASSPPSGSWYEQYF.

The rearrangement links TRBV29-1 to TRBJ1-2. The CDR3 extends over 15 amino acids. In germline, CDR1 is SQVTM, CDR2 ANQGSEA. The CDR3: CSVVIPQESNYGYTF.

The V call is TRBV28, the J call TRBJ2-5; TCRdb's D call of TRBD1 is untestable without DNA. Germline V CDR1 and CDR2: MDHEN, SYDVKM. CDR3 length: 16 amino acids. The CDR3 sequence is CASSYDPDRPEGTQYF. The whole variable domain, filled in from reference TRBV28 and TRBJ2-5, reads DVKVTQSSRYLVKRTGEKVFLECVQDMDHENMFWYRQDPGLGLRLIYFSYDVKMKEKGDIPEGYSVSREKKERFSLILESASTNQTSMYLCASSYDPDRPEGTQYFGPGTRLLVL.

The genes are TRBV7-9 and TRBJ1-5; TCRdb's D gene call, TRBD1, goes unchecked for lack of DNA. The germline CDR1 and CDR2 sequences are SEHNR and FQNEAQ (reference sequence). This CDR3 has 16 residues. The CDR3: CASSLSSGGAWQPQHF. Drawing the rest from reference TRBV7-9 and TRBJ1-5, the complete variable domain is DTGVSQNPRHKITKRGQNVTFRCDPISEHNRLYWYRQTLGQGPEFLTYFQNEAQLEKSRLLSDRFSAERPKGSFSTLEIQRTEQGDSAMYLCASSLSSGGAWQPQHFGDGTRLSIL.

The chain recombines TRBV6-5 with TRBJ2-1; lacking DNA, the TRBD2 call made by TCRdb goes unchecked. The CDR3 totals 14 residues. Germline CDR1 MNHEY, CDR2 SVGAGI. CDR3 protein: CASNGGSPNNEQFF.

This chain connects TRBV28 to TRBJ2-7. CDR1 is MDHEN and CDR2 is SYDVKM in the germline V gene. The CDR3 covers 11 residues. This chain's CDR3 is CASSFDYEQYF. Variable domain in full (rest from reference TRBV28 and TRBJ2-7): DVKVTQSSRYLVKRTGEKVFLECVQDMDHENMFWYRQDPGLGLRLIYFSYDVKMKEKGDIPEGYSVSREKKERFSLILESASTNQTSMYLCASSFDYEQYFGPGTRLTVT.

This rearrangement joins TRBV6-2 or TRBV6-3 to TRBJ1-2. The germline V gene has CDR1 MNHEY and CDR2 SVGEGT. The length of the CDR3 is 14 residues. The CDR3 region is CASKPPGLNYGYTF.

The V gene is TRBV5-6, the J gene TRBJ2-2. The CDR3 has 13 residues. Germline V gene sequence: CDR1 SGHDT, CDR2 YYEEEE. CDR3 loop: CAGRRRGTGELFF.

This chain connects TRBV19 to TRBJ2-7. The CDR3 length is 12 residues. CDR1 is LNHDA, CDR2 SQIVND, per germline (reference sequence). CDR3: CASMGNSYEQYF.

The chain is built from TRBV14 and TRBJ1-4; the D call of TRBD1 rests on TCRdb alone, since no DNA is present to check it. Germline assignment: CDR1 SGHDN and CDR2 FVKESK. The CDR3 is 17 amino acids. The CDR3 is CASSQGLAGGSHEKLFF.

J is TRBJ2-2 and V is TRBV6-2 or TRBV6-3; TCRdb reports TRBD1, a call that lacks DNA to check it against. Germline V gene sequence: CDR1 MNHEY, CDR2 SVGEGT. The CDR3 runs to 15 residues. The CDR3 spells CASSNRLAGDGELFF.

This chain connects TRBV7-6 to TRBJ1-6. The CDR3 runs 15 residues. The germline V gene has CDR1 SGHVS and CDR2 FNYEAQ. CDR3 region: CASSLDSKRDSPLHF.

The chain has TRBV4-3 and TRBJ2-1; TCRdb's D call, TRBD2, is unchecked because there is no DNA. Germline V gene lookup returns CDR1 LGHNA and CDR2 YSLEER. The CDR3 contains 15 residues. CDR3 in amino acids: CASSQASGGFNEQFF.

This sequence joins TRBV28 and TRBJ2-2; with no DNA, the TCRdb D assignment of TRBD2 cannot be verified. Germline V gives CDR1 MDHEN, CDR2 SYDVKM. This CDR3 spans 16 amino acids. The CDR3 loop is CATRTPGGANTGELFF.

This sequence joins TRBV6-2 or TRBV6-3 and TRBJ2-7. This CDR3 contains 13 residues. Per the germline V gene, CDR1 is MNHEY and CDR2 is SVGEGT. This CDR3 is CASSYGNAYEQYF.

The chain combines TRBV18 with TRBJ2-7; TCRdb lists TRBD1, though no DNA is available to test this call. The germline V gene encodes CDR1 KGHSH and CDR2 LQKENI. The CDR3 consists of 13 residues. CDR3 protein: CASLRTGSYEQYF.

The V and J genes are TRBV5-1 and TRBJ2-7. The germline V gene has CDR1 SGHRS and CDR2 YFSETQ. The CDR3 totals 13 residues. The CDR3 reads CASSLVRWNEQYF.

The chain couples TRBV7-6 to TRBJ2-1. Germline V gives CDR1 SGHVS, CDR2 FNYEAQ. There are 15 residues in the CDR3. The CDR3 reads CASSGSFTDLNEQFF.

V usage is TRBV28 and J usage is TRBJ2-3; TCRdb picks TRBD1, but there is no DNA to check that call. CDR1 and CDR2 (germline): MDHEN, SYDVKM. The CDR3 covers 17 residues. CDR3: CASSSLQYRESTDTQYF. Full variable domain (outside the CDR3, taken from reference TRBV28 and TRBJ2-3): DVKVTQSSRYLVKRTGEKVFLECVQDMDHENMFWYRQDPGLGLRLIYFSYDVKMKEKGDIPEGYSVSREKKERFSLILESASTNQTSMYLCASSSLQYRESTDTQYFGPGTRLTVL.

The CDR3 sequence: CASSPWTGDRFTDTQYF. This chain joins TRBV7-3 and TRBJ2-3; without DNA, the TCRdb call of TRBD1 cannot be checked. The CDR3 runs 17 residues. Per the germline V gene, CDR1 is SGHTA and CDR2 is FQGTGA.

The rearrangement uses TRBV21-1 and TRBJ2-5; TCRdb returns TRBD2, unconfirmable since there is no DNA. TRBV21-1 represents a pseudogene. CDR3 size: 13 residues. The CDR3 loop is CASSHGPRETQYF.